The 11 T cell receptor beta chains below come from one sample, sequenced in a study of T cell responses to AZD1222 COVID-19 vaccine. Data came from immunoSEQ multiplex PCR; TCRdb stores just in-frame clones and leaves some out. The sample has 110,000 to 150,000 clones, about 92% seen once. The starting material was peripheral blood, obtained on day 0 of MenACWY control vaccination. The receptor set was obtained from an adult in good health.

The chain employs TRBV19 and TRBJ1-1; D uncertain. Germline CDR1 is LNHDA and CDR2 is SQIVND (reference sequence). CDR3 length: 15 amino acids. V was clipped by 2 bases and J by 0 bases, with 10 bases between them. CDR3 DNA: TGTGCCAGTAGTATATGGGCAGGCCTGAACACTGAAGCTTTCTTT. Translating it yields CASSIWAGLNTEAFF.

The chain combines TRBV19 with TRBJ2-2; D remains ambiguous. The V gene lost 3 bases and the J gene lost 5 bases, with 10 bases spanning the gap. This CDR3 has 14 amino acids. CDR1 is LNHDA and CDR2 is SQIVND in the germline V gene (reference sequence). The CDR3 loop is CASSIETATGELFF. The CDR3 DNA follows: TGTGCCAGTAGTATTGAGACGGCGACCGGGGAGCTGTTTTTT.

The chain has TRBV6-5 and TRBJ2-1; no reliable D call. Germline CDR1 MNHEY, CDR2 SVGAGI. The CDR3 runs 14 residues. V lost 6 bases to trimming and J lost 2 bases, with 11 bases between them. The CDR3 protein is CASRVVQAYNEQFF. Written as DNA, the CDR3 is TGTGCCAGCAGGGTGGTACAAGCCTACAATGAGCAGTTCTTC.

The rearrangement joins TRBV6-6 to TRBJ2-5, with TRBD2 identical over 7 bases. Germline V CDR1 and CDR2: MNHNY, SVGAGI (reference sequence). With V trimmed by 6 bases and J by 5 bases, 9 bases remained unmatched. The CDR3 runs to 14 residues. The CDR3 protein is CASRRDLAAETQYF. As DNA, the CDR3 is TGTGCCAGCAGGCGGGACCTAGCGGCGGAGACCCAGTACTTC.

This sequence joins TRBV30 and TRBJ2-5; no clear D gene. The germline CDR1 and CDR2 sequences are GTSNPN and SVGIG (reference sequence). The CDR3 loop spans 12 amino acids. V gave up 3 bases and J gave up 0 bases, with 5 bases separating them. In nucleotides, the CDR3 is TGTGCCTGGAGAGGAAACCAAGAGACCCAGTACTTC. Its translation: CAWRGNQETQYF.

This clone was detected once. The rearrangement uses TRBV5-1 and TRBJ2-3; 8 nucleotides align to TRBD1. Germline CDR1 SGHRS, CDR2 YFSETQ. There are 16 residues in the CDR3. V was pared by 4 bases and J by 6 bases, with 13 bases of the junction left unmatched. The CDR3 reads CASSLNSGGLGDTQYF. CDR3 coding DNA: TGCGCCAGCAGCCTGAATTCAGGGGGCCTAGGGGATACGCAGTATTTT.

This clone has just one count. This sequence joins TRBV30 and TRBJ2-1; the D gene is possibly TRBD2 (6 bases). Trimming pared 2 bases from V and 4 bases from J, leaving 12 bases between. CDR1 and CDR2 (germline): GTSNPN, SVGIG (reference sequence). This CDR3 has 14 residues. The CDR3, as DNA: TGTGCCTGGAGTCCAGTAGCGGTTTACAATGAGCAGTTCTTC. Amino acids: CAWSPVAVYNEQFF.

This clone showed up just once. The chain combines TRBV10-3 with TRBJ1-3, with no clear D. There are 13 residues in the CDR3. In germline, CDR1 is ENHRY, CDR2 SYGVKD. Trimming stripped 10 bases from V and 0 bases from J, with 10 bases between. The CDR3: CASCSVSGNTIYF. CDR3 nucleotide sequence: TGTGCCAGTTGCTCGGTCTCTGGAAACACCATATATTTT.

This sequence joins TRBV19 and TRBJ1-2; maybe TRBD1 (6 bases). The V gene lost 10 bases and the J gene lost 8 bases, with 23 bases spanning the gap. The CDR3 is made up of 14 amino acids. Germline values: CDR1 LNHDA, CDR2 SQIVND (reference sequence). The CDR3 loop reads CATLKDRLTDGYTF. The CDR3 DNA reads TGTGCCACACTAAAGGACAGACTAACCGACGGCTACACCTTC. Complete variable domain (other parts from reference TRBV19 and TRBJ1-2): DGGITQSPKYLFRKEGQNVTLSCEQNLNHDAMYWYRQDPGQGLRLIYYSQIVNDFQKGDIAEGYSVSREKKESFPLTVTSAQKNPTAFYLCATLKDRLTDGYTFGSGTRLTVV.

J is TRBJ2-1 and V is TRBV4-2; no reliable D call. V lost 0 bases and J 12 bases, leaving 12 bases between the germline ends. The V gene's germline CDR1 is LGHNA and CDR2 YNFKEQ. This CDR3 is built from 13 residues. CDR3 coding DNA: TGTGCCAGCAGCCAAGATGCCAGTTTTGTGCAGTTCTTC. Translation gives CASSQDASFVQFF.

The V and J genes are TRBV19 and TRBJ2-2, with 7 nucleotides matching TRBD1. CDR1 is LNHDA and CDR2 is SQIVND in the germline V gene (reference sequence). CDR3 size: 15 residues. Trimming removed 5 bases from V and 2 bases from J; junction bases left unmatched: 5. This CDR3 reads CASSPRQGNTGELFF. DNA of the CDR3: TGTGCCAGTAGTCCCAGACAGGGTAACACCGGGGAGCTGTTTTTT.